This T cell receptor beta chain was found in a study of radiation and T cells in renal cell carcinoma. For the study at large: Nephrectomy followed 15 Gy stereotactic body radiation by 4 weeks.

This CDR3 has 14 amino acids. Germline CDR1 SGHDT, CDR2 YYEEEE. Trimming stripped 2 bases from V and 0 bases from J, with 9 bases between. Whole-study findings and limits: From baseline, blood top tumor clonotypes peaked at 2 weeks post-radiation.

Generated by immunoSEQ multiplex PCR, the TCRdb table keeps only in-frame clones and is missing some. Of some 100,000 clones detected, about 79% appear once; the ten largest clones hold around 5.8%. Points on this clone: Its target is not known.

The sample's time point: baseline pretreatment blood. Regarding treatment: 15 Gy SBRT to primary tumor, nephrectomy 4 weeks later. Serial blood draws occurred at baseline and 2 and 4 weeks post-SBRT. This renal cell carcinoma was of the clear cell type. The chain is built from TRBV5-6 and TRBJ2-7, with unresolved D. The source of this sequence is a man between 60 and 75 years old with renal cell carcinoma. Sequencing used blood, obtained from a patient whose treatment included radiotherapy and nephrectomy. For the CDR3, the DNA is TGTGCCAGCAGCTTAGGGCCCTCCTCCTACGAGCAGTACTTC. Protein sequence: CASSLGPSSYEQYF.